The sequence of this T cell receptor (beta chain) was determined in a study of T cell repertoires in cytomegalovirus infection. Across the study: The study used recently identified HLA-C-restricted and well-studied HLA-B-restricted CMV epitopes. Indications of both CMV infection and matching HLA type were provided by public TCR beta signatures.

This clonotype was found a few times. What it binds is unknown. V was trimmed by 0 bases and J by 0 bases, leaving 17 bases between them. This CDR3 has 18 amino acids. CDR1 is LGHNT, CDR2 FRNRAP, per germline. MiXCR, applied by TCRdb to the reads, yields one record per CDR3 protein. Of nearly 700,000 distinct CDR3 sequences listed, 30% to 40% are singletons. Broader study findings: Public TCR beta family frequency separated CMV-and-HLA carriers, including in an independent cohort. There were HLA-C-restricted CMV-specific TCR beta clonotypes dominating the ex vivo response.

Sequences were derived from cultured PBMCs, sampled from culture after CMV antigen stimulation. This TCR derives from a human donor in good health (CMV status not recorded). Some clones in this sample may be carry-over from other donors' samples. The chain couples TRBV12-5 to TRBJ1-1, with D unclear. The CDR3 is CASGLVPDGKIMNTEAFF. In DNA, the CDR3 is TGTGCTAGTGGTTTGGTACCGGACGGGAAAATCATGAACACTGAAGCTTTCTTT.